This T cell receptor beta chain was observed in a study of blood T cell repertoires in COVID-19. Study-wide background: The study drew acute and convalescent COVID-19 samples from the United States, Italy and Spain. PBMCs, B-cell-depleted T cells, or T cells provided the cDNA or gDNA that made up the material.

Original methodology: Amplification of reference gene primers was used by the study to estimate nucleated cell counts. Sequenced by immunoSEQ multiplex PCR; TCRdb stores in-frame clones only, minus some. The V and J calls and clone size were taken over from that table, and D and trimming were inferred from the DNA. In the table there are a few hundred thousand clones, approximately 84% of which are singletons. The CDR3 runs to 15 residues. V lost 3 bases and J lost 5, with 16 bases in between. Looked up from germline, CDR1 is KGHSH and CDR2 is LQKENI. The count of this clone is one. The receptor was derived from a human donor in a cohort sampled during active COVID-19. This sequence joins TRBV18 and TRBJ2-5, with D maybe TRBD1 (7 bases). The sequencing input was peripheral blood. The CDR3 sequence: CASSPDRVRGETQYF. The CDR3 nucleotides read TGTGCCAGCTCACCCGACAGGGTACGGGGGGAGACCCAGTACTTC.